A selection of T cell receptor beta chains follows, all from one sample in a study of T cells in Graves' hyperthyroidism and ophthalmopathy. Each CDR3 protein gets one entry after TCRdb re-called the multiplex PCR reads with MiXCR. The top ten hold roughly 49% of the sample, which has under 350,000 distinct CDR3 sequences, 15% to 20% seen once. The specimen was blood. The receptor set was obtained from a woman aged 50 to 65 with Graves' hyperthyroidism. Both conserved end residues are part of each CDR3. D genes are given only for firm matches. Clone size is shown for a subset of rows, as once, few, many or a class of expanded clone.

TRBV28	.	TRBJ2-1	.	TGTGCCAGCAGTTCCGACCAGGTGAGCTCCTACAATGAGCAGTTCTTC	CASSSDQVSSYNEQFF
TRBV2	many	TRBJ1-4	.	TGTGCCAGCAGTGAGAGTTTCCAGGGGACTGAAAAACTGTTTTTT	CASSESFQGTEKLFF
TRBV5-1	many	TRBJ2-7	TRBD1	TGCGCCAGCAGCTTACGGGACAGGGTCGACGAGCAGTACTTC	CASSLRDRVDEQYF
TRBV6-5	.	TRBJ1-2	.	TGTGCCAGCAGTTACATACCGGGACAAGAGACTAACTATGGCTACACCTTC	CASSYIPGQETNYGYTF
TRBV28	many	TRBJ2-1	TRBD2	TGTGCCAGCAGTTTGCCTCGACCGGGACTAGCGATAAATGAGCAGTTCTTC	CASSLPRPGLAINEQFF
TRBV19	many	TRBJ1-1	.	TGTGCCAGTAGTCTCCAACAGTTGAACACTGAAGCTTTCTTT	CASSLQQLNTEAFF
TRBV3-1	many	TRBJ2-3	.	TGTGCCAGCAGAGGGGGACTCGACGTCTGGTCGCAGTATTTT	CASRGGLDVWSQYF
TRBV20-1	few	TRBJ2-5	.	TGCAGTGCTAGTCCCCTAGCTGTGGAGGAGACCCAGTACTTC	CSASPLAVEETQYF
TRBV11-1	.	TRBJ2-7	TRBD2	TGCGCCAGCAGCCACCGCGTCGGCTCTGGGACTAGCGGGTTCTCCTACGAGCAGTACTTC	CASSHRVGSGTSGFSYEQYF
TRBV3-1	.	TRBJ2-1	.	TGTGCCAGCAGCCGATTTAGGGGGAATGAGCAGTTCTTC	CASSRFRGNEQFF
TRBV20-1	many	TRBJ2-7	.	TGCAGTGCTCTCGGTCGAGGAGCGTACTACGAGCAGTACTTC	CSALGRGAYYEQYF
TRBV6-2/TRBV6-3	.	TRBJ1-1	TRBD1	TGTGCCAGCAGTGGTCAGGGGGCAACGATGAACACTGAAGCTTTCTTT	CASSGQGATMNTEAFF
TRBV28	many	TRBJ2-3	.	TGTGCCAGCATCCCGGGAACTAGCACAGATACGCAGTATTTT	CASIPGTSTDTQYF
TRBV6-1	.	TRBJ2-7	.	TGTGCCAGCAGTGAATATCAAGCGGGTTCCTCCTACGAGCAGTACTTC	CASSEYQAGSSYEQYF
TRBV12-3/TRBV12-4	many	TRBJ2-1	.	TGTGCCAGCAGGCACGCGGGGACGAATGAGCAGTTCTTC	CASRHAGTNEQFF
TRBV5-1	.	TRBJ2-4	TRBD2	TGCGCCAGCAGCCTCTCAGCTCTAGCGGGGGAGCTAAAGATAGCCAAAAACATTCAGTACTTC	CASSLSALAGELKIAKNIQYF
TRBV7-9	.	TRBJ2-2	TRBD1	TGTGCCAGCAGCTTTGGACAGGGGAACACCGGGGAGCTGTTTTTT	CASSFGQGNTGELFF
TRBV20-1	few	TRBJ1-6	TRBD1	TGCAGTGCCAGGGGACAGTATAATTCACCCCTCCACTTT	CSARGQYNSPLHF
TRBV20-1	many	TRBJ2-1	.	TGCAGTGCGTTAAAGGGGGTAGCGACCTACAATGAGCAGTTCTTC	CSALKGVATYNEQFF
TRBV6-2/TRBV6-3	.	TRBJ2-1	TRBD2	TGTGCCAGCAGACTAGCCCTCGGGGCTAGCGGGGGGGCCAATGAGCAGTTCTTC	CASRLALGASGGANEQFF
TRBV12-3/TRBV12-4	many	TRBJ2-1	TRBD1	TGTGCCAGCAGTCACGACAGGGGAGGTTACAATGAGCAGTTCTTC	CASSHDRGGYNEQFF
TRBV27	few	TRBJ2-7	.	TGTGCCAGCAGTCGAGAACCCGCCTACGAGCAGTACTTC	CASSREPAYEQYF
TRBV27	many	TRBJ1-1	TRBD1	TGTGCCAGCAGTGGGACAGGGCGGACTGAAGCTTTCTTT	CASSGTGRTEAFF
TRBV12-3/TRBV12-4	few	TRBJ1-3	.	TGTGCCAGCAGCTCACAGGGTGGTGGAAACACCATATATTTT	CASSSQGGGNTIYF
TRBV20-1	few	TRBJ1-2	TRBD1	TGCAGTGCGGCGGACAGGGGGGCCTATGGCTACACCTTC	CSAADRGAYGYTF
TRBV28	few	TRBJ1-3	.	TGTGCCAGCAGTACCGGGACGTATGGAAACACCATATATTTT	CASSTGTYGNTIYF
TRBV5-1	many	TRBJ1-5	.	TGCGCCAGCAGCTTGGAGGGGGTTCAGCCCCAGCATTTT	CASSLEGVQPQHF
TRBV6-1	.	TRBJ1-6	.	TGTGCCAGCAGGGGGGACACGACTATCGGATCTAATAATTCACCCCTCCACTTT	CASRGDTTIGSNNSPLHF
TRBV5-1	many	TRBJ2-2	.	TGCGCCAGCAGCTTGGCCCTTGCGGACACCGGGGAGCTGTTTTTT	CASSLALADTGELFF
TRBV6-6	.	TRBJ2-1	.	TGTGCCAGCAGTTACCATATGGAGCAGTTCTTC	CASSYHMEQFF
TRBV6-6	.	TRBJ1-2	.	TGTGCCAGCAGTTACTCCAGGGTAAACTATGGCTACACCTTC	CASSYSRVNYGYTF
TRBV7-8	many	TRBJ2-3	TRBD2	TGTGCCAGCAGCTTAGTCCCACTAGCGGGAGGGCCGGATACGCAGTATTTT	CASSLVPLAGGPDTQYF
TRBV20-1	many	TRBJ2-7	TRBD2	TGCAGTGCTTCTCGGACTAGCGGGCAGTACTTC	CSASRTSGQYF
TRBV25-1	few	TRBJ2-3	.	TGTGCCAGCAGTGCCGCAGAGACTAGCACAGATACGCAGTATTTT	CASSAAETSTDTQYF
TRBV12-3/TRBV12-4	many	TRBJ2-6	.	TGTGCCAGCAGTTTTGGGGTGGCTGGGGCCAACGTCCTGACTTTC	CASSFGVAGANVLTF
TRBV5-4	few	TRBJ1-1	.	TGTGCCAGCAGCTTGGAACGGCAGTTGAACACTGAAGCTTTCTTT	CASSLERQLNTEAFF
TRBV5-1	many	TRBJ2-1	.	TGCGCCAGCAGTAACGGACCTACCAATGAGCAGTTCTTC	CASSNGPTNEQFF
TRBV28	many	TRBJ1-2	.	TGTGCCAGCAGTTTAGTTCAGAACTATGGCTACACCTTC	CASSLVQNYGYTF
TRBV12-3/TRBV12-4	many	TRBJ1-2	TRBD1	TGTGCCAGCACCCCAAATCTGGGTATAGGGGGCTTGGGCTACACCTTC	CASTPNLGIGGLGYTF
TRBV20-1	once	TRBJ2-3	TRBD1	TGCAGTGCTCTCAACTATCCGGGACAGGGGGGGGCAGATACGCAGTATTTT	CSALNYPGQGGADTQYF
TRBV27	many	TRBJ2-7	TRBD1	TGTGCCAGCAGTTGGGACAGGGGGGCCTACGAGCAGTACTTC	CASSWDRGAYEQYF
TRBV11-2	many	TRBJ2-1	.	TGTGCCAGCAGCTTAGCATATCTACCACCCTACAATGAGCAGTTCTTC	CASSLAYLPPYNEQFF
TRBV12-3/TRBV12-4	many	TRBJ2-5	.	TGTGCCAGCAGTTTACCCCAGCGGCAAGAGACCCAGTACTTC	CASSLPQRQETQYF
TRBV6-1	few	TRBJ1-1	.	TGTGCCAGCAGTTTGGGACGGTCGTTGGACACTGAAGCTTTCTTT	CASSLGRSLDTEAFF
TRBV20-1	.	TRBJ2-2	.	TGCAGTGCCTCGGGCCGATCTAACACCGGGGAGCTGTTTTTT	CSASGRSNTGELFF
TRBV4-1	few	TRBJ2-2	.	TGCGCCAGTCTAGGGGACACCGGGGAGCTGTTTTTT	CASLGDTGELFF
TRBV19	few	TRBJ1-4	.	TGTGCCAAATCTGCCCCGGTCATTGAAAAACTGTTTTTT	CAKSAPVIEKLFF
TRBV20-1	many	TRBJ1-2	.	TGCAGTGCTACCGGGGGACTGTCCTATGGCTACACCTTC	CSATGGLSYGYTF
TRBV2	many	TRBJ2-6	.	TGTGCCAGCAGGGGGGCCATCTCTGGGGCCAACGTCCTGACTTTC	CASRGAISGANVLTF
TRBV6-4	few	TRBJ2-1	.	TGTGCCAGCAGTTACTCTTTAGCGGTGAATGAGCAGTTCTTC	CASSYSLAVNEQFF
TRBV10-3	.	TRBJ1-1	TRBD1	TGTGCCACCGGAACGGGACAGGGGGACACTGAAGCTTTCTTT	CATGTGQGDTEAFF
TRBV30	.	TRBJ1-2	.	TGTGCCTGGACCGTCCGGGACCGGGCATCGTTTGATGGCTACACCTTC	CAWTVRDRASFDGYTF
TRBV24-1	many	TRBJ2-3	.	TGTGCCACCAGTGATCCCCGGGCTCCGTCGACAGATACGCAGTATTTT	CATSDPRAPSTDTQYF
TRBV20-1	.	TRBJ2-2	.	TGCAGTGCTACGACGGGGGCGGGCACCGGGGAGCTGTTTTTT	CSATTGAGTGELFF
TRBV4-1	few	TRBJ2-5	TRBD2	TGCGCCAGCAGCCAAGATGATTCGTGGGCTAGCGGGGGAGGAGAGACCCAGTACTTC	CASSQDDSWASGGGETQYF